A single sample gave rise to the 15 T cell receptor beta chains below, sequenced in a study of shared clonotypes between healthy human individuals. CD8 cells regarded as naive lacked CD45RO, were positively chosen for CCR7, and omitted terminally differentiated effector memory CD45RA+ cells. Produced via immunoSEQ multiplex PCR; TCRdb's table is partial and in-frame only. The table lists millions of clones, about 92% of them singletons. The specimen was naive CD8+ T cells from PBMCs. The source of these receptors is a man younger than 35 in good health. Some clones in this sample may be carry-over from other donors' samples.

The chain combines TRBV5-2 with TRBJ1-1; the listed D gene, TRBD1, was not tested against the DNA. TRBV5-2 constitutes a pseudogene. The CDR3 length is 13 residues. CDR3 DNA sequence: TGTGCCAGCAGCCCCGGGACACCGATAGAAGCTTTCTTT. Amino acid sequence: CASSPGTPIEAFF.

As for this clone: The sample holds other DNA sequences that translate to the same CDR3. The chain has TRBV5-4 and TRBJ1-1, with 7 bases that match TRBD1. V trimming: 0 bases; J trimming: 3 bases; junction bases outside the gene matches: 14. The CDR3 loop spans 18 amino acids. CDR1 and CDR2 from the germline V gene are SGHNT and YYREEE (reference sequence). This CDR3 reads CASSLANRQGEMDTEAFF. For the CDR3, the DNA is TGTGCCAGCAGCTTGGCTAACCGACAGGGTGAAATGGACACTGAAGCTTTCTTT.

In the case of this clone: Other nucleotide sequences in the sample specify the same CDR3. In DNA, the CDR3 is TGTGCCAGCAGTTTCGGAGGCACAGATACGCAGTATTTT. Protein product: CASSFGGTDTQYF. The chain carries TRBV27 and TRBJ2-3, with no clear D. Trimming left V 3 bases short and J 1 base short, with 5 bases between. The length of the CDR3 is 13 residues. CDR1 is MNHEY, CDR2 SMNVEV, per germline (reference sequence).

V is TRBV15 and J is TRBJ1-5; 7 bases line up with TRBD1. J gave up 0 bases and V 5 bases, and 4 bases lay outside the gene matches. Germline CDR1 LNHNV, CDR2 YYDKDF (reference sequence). The CDR3 covers 15 residues. CDR3 in amino acids: CATSAGTVSNQPQHF. The CDR3 DNA reads TGTGCCACCAGCGCCGGGACAGTTAGCAATCAGCCCCAGCATTTT. Looking up the rest from reference TRBV15 and TRBJ1-5 gives the full variable domain: DAMVIQNPRYQVTQFGKPVTLSCSQTLNHNVMYWYQQKSSQAPKLLFHYYDKDFNNEADTPDNFQSRRPNTSFCFLDIRSPGLGDTAMYLCATSAGTVSNQPQHFGDGTRLSIL.

This clone was detected only a few times. The chain combines TRBV4-1 with TRBJ2-7, with 7 bases lining up with TRBD1. This CDR3 is built from 14 residues. The germline V gene encodes CDR1 MGHRA and CDR2 YSYEKL. The J segment lost 3 bases and the V segment lost 4 bases, leaving 6 bases of the junction unmatched. CDR3 sequence reads: CASSPQGYNYEQYF. The CDR3 DNA reads TGCGCCAGCAGCCCACAGGGGTACAACTACGAGCAGTACTTC.

V and J are TRBV10-1 and TRBJ2-7; 7 nucleotides align to TRBD1. The CDR3 has 15 amino acids. Germline V CDR1 and CDR2: WNHNN, SYGVQD (reference sequence). The junction had 9 bases not matched to a gene; V was cut back by 2 bases and J by 5 bases. CDR3 region: CASSEARTGPHEQYF. CDR3 nucleotides: TGCGCCAGCAGTGAGGCCCGGACAGGCCCCCACGAGCAGTACTTC.

This chain links TRBV11-2 with TRBJ2-1, with 9 bases aligning to TRBD2. Germline V gene data show CDR1 as SGHAT and CDR2 as FQNNGV. V was clipped by 5 bases and J by 10 bases; unmatched bases: 15. The CDR3 totals 16 residues. The CDR3: CASSTPGTSKVGEQFF. As DNA, the CDR3 is TGTGCCAGCAGCACACCCGGGACTAGCAAAGTAGGGGAGCAGTTCTTC.

J is TRBJ2-7 and V is TRBV4-3, with D possibly being TRBD2 (5 bases). Per germline, CDR1 LGHNA and CDR2 YSLEER. V was shortened by 3 bases and J by 0 bases, with 9 bases between the two germline ends. CDR3 length: 14 amino acids. The CDR3 is CASSHGLSSYEQYF. The CDR3 bases are TGCGCCAGCAGCCATGGACTGAGCTCCTACGAGCAGTACTTC.

The rearrangement uses TRBV9 and TRBJ1-2, with unresolved D. The CDR3 is 14 residues long. Germline V gene sequence: CDR1 SGDLS, CDR2 YYNGEE. V lost 3 bases and J lost 4, with 13 bases in between. The CDR3 reads CASSADGRGYGYTF. For the CDR3, the DNA is TGTGCCAGCAGCGCTGACGGACGGGGCTATGGCTACACCTTC.

This chain joins TRBV27 and TRBJ2-7; D is perhaps TRBD1 (6 bases). Trimming took 5 bases from V and 0 from J, leaving 14 bases between them. There are 15 residues in the CDR3. From germline, CDR1 is MNHEY and CDR2 SMNVEV (reference sequence). The CDR3 bases are TGTGCCAGCAGTCTCAGACAGGCTGGCTCCTACGAGCAGTACTTC. Its translation: CASSLRQAGSYEQYF.

CDR3 sequence reads: CATTELSGANYNEQFF. CDR3 sequence (DNA): TGTGCCACGACAGAACTTAGCGGAGCCAACTACAATGAGCAGTTCTTC. The V and J genes are TRBV2 and TRBJ2-1, with D possibly matching TRBD2 (6 bases). Germline assignment: CDR1 SNHLY and CDR2 FYNNEI. The CDR3 runs 16 residues. Trimming took off 10 bases at V and 3 bases at J, with 22 bases between the two ends.

The chain recombines TRBV10-3 with TRBJ1-5; no reliable D call. Germline V CDR1 and CDR2: ENHRY, SYGVKD. The CDR3 runs 17 residues. The V end lost 2 bases, the J end lost 1 base, and 15 bases lay between the germline ends. CDR3 sequence: CAISEQRRSESNQPQHF. CDR3 sequence (DNA): TGTGCCATCAGTGAGCAAAGAAGGAGTGAAAGCAATCAGCCCCAGCATTTT.

The chain carries TRBV7-2 and TRBJ2-7; 8 bases are a match to TRBD1. This CDR3 has 14 amino acids. Germline V lookup: CDR1 SGHTA, CDR2 FQGNSA. Unmatched junction bases numbered 8, after V lost 5 bases and J lost 5 bases. The CDR3 DNA reads as TGTGCCAGCAGCCAGTACAGGGGGACGGACGAGCAGTACTTC. Protein: CASSQYRGTDEQYF.

V is TRBV19 and J is TRBJ2-5; D possibly corresponds to TRBD1 (6 bases). The CDR3 is 17 residues long. V lost 6 bases and J lost 5, with 25 bases in between. Per germline, CDR1 LNHDA and CDR2 SQIVND (reference sequence). In nucleotides, the CDR3 is TGTGCCAGTAGCCGCGGCCTTTACGGCAGGGGCTGGGAGACCCAGTACTTC. Its protein is CASSRGLYGRGWETQYF.

In the case of this clone: The same CDR3 also results from other DNA sequences found in this sample. The chain uses TRBV9 and TRBJ2-7, with D perhaps TRBD1 or TRBD2 (5 bases each). The V gene's germline CDR1 is SGDLS and CDR2 YYNGEE. Trimming cost V 0 bases and J 0 bases, with 10 bases left between them. The CDR3 has 15 amino acids. CDR3 residues: CASSVGGGFSYEQYF. As DNA, the CDR3 is TGTGCCAGCAGCGTAGGGGGCGGGTTCTCCTACGAGCAGTACTTC.